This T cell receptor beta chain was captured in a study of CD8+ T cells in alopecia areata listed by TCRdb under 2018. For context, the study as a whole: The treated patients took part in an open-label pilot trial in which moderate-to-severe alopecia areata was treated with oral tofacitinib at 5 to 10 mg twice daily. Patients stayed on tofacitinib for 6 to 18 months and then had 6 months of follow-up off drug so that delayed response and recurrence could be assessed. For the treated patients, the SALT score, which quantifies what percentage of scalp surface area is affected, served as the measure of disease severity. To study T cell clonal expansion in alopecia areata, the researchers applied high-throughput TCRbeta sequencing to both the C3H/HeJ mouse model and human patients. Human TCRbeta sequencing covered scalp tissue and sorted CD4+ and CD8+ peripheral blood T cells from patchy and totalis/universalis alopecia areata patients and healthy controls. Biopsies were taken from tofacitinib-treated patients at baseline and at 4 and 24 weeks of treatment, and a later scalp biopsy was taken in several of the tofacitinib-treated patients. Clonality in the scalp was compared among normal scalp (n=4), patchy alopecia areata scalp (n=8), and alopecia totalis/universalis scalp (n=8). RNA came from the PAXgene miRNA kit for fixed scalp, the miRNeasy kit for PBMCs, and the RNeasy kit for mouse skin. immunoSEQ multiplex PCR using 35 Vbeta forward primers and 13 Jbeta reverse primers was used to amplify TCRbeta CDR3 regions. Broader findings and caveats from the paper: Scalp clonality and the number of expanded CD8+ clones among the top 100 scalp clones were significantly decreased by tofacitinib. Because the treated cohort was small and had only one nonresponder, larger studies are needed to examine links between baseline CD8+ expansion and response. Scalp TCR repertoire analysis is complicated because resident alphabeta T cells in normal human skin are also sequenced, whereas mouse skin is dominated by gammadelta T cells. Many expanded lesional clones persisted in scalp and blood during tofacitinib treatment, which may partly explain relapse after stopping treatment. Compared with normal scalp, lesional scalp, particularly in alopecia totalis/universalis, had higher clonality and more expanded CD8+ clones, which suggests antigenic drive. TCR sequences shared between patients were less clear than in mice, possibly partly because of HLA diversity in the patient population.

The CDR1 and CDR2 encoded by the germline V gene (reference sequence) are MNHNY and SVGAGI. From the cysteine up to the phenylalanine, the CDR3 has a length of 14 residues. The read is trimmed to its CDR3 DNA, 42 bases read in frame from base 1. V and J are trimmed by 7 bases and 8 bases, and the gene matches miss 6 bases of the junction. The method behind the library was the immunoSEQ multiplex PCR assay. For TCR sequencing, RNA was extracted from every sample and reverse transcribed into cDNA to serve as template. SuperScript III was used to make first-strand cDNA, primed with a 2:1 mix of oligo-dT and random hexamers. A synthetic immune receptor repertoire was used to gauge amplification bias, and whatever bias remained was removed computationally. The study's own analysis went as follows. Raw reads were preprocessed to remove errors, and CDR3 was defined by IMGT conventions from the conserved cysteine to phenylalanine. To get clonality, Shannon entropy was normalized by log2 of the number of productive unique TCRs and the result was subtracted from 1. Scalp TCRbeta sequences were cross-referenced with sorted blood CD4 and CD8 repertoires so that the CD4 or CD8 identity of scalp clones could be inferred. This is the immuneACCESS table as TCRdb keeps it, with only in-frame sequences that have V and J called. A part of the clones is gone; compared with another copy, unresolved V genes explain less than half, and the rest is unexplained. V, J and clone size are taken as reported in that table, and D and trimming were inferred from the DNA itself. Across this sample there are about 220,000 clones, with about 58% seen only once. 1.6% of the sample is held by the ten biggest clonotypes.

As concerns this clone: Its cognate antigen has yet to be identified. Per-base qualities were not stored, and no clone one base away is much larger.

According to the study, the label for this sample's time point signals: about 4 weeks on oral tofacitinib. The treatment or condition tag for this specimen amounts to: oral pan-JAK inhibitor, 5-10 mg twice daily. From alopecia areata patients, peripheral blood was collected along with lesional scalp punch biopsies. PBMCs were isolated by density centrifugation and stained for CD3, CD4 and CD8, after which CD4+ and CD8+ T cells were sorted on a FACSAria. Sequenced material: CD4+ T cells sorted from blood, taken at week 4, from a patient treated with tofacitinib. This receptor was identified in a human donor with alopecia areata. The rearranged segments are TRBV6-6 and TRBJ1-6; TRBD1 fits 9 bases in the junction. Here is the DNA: TGTGCCAGCAACATCGGACAGGGGTATTCACCCCTCCACTTT. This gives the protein CASNIGQGYSPLHF.